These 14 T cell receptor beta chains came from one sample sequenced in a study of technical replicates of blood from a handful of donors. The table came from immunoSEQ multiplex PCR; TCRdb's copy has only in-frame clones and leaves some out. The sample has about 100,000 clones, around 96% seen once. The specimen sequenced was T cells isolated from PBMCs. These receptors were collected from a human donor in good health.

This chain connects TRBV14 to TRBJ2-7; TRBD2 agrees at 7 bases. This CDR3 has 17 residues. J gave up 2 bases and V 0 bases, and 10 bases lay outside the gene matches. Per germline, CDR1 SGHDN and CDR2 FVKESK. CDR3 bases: TGTGCCAGCAGCCAAGATTTGTCCGGGAGGCCTCCCTACGAGCAGTACTTC. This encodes CASSQDLSGRPPYEQYF.

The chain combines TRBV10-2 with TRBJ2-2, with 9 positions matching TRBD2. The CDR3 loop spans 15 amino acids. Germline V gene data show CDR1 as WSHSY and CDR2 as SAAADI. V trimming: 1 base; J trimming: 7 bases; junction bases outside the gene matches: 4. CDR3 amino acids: CASSEWREGYGELFF. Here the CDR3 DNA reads TGCGCCAGCAGTGAGTGGCGGGAGGGATACGGGGAGCTGTTTTTT.

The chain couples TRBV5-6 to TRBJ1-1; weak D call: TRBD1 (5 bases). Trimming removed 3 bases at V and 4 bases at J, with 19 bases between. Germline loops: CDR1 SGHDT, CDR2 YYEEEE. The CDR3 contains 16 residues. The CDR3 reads CASSSFRVTVGTEAFF. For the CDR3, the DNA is TGTGCCAGCAGCTCCTTCAGGGTAACAGTTGGCACTGAAGCTTTCTTT.

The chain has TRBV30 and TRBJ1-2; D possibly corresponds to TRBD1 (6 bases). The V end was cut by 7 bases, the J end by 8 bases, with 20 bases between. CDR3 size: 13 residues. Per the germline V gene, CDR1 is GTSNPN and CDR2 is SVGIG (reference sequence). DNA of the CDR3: TGTGCCTATAACAGGGAATTGGCCTTGGGCTACACCTTC. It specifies CAYNRELALGYTF.

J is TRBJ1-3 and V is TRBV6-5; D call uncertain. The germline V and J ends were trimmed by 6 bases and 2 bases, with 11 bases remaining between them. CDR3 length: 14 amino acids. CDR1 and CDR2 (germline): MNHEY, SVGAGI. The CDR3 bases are TGTGCCAGCAGAGCCGGGTCCACTGGAAACACCATATATTTT. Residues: CASRAGSTGNTIYF.

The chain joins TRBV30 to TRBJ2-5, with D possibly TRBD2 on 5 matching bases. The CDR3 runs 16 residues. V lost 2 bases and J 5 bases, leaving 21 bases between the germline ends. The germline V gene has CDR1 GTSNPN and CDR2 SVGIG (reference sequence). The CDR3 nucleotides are TGTGCCTGGAGTCGCTCTCTCGGAGGCTCTGAGGAGACCCAGTACTTC. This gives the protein CAWSRSLGGSEETQYF.

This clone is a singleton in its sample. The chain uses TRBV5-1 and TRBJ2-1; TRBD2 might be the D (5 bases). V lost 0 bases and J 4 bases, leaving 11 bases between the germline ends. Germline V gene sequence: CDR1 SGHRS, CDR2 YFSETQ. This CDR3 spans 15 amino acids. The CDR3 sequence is CASSLATTVYNEQFF. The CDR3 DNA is TGCGCCAGCAGCTTGGCGACTACAGTATACAATGAGCAGTTCTTC.

CDR3 DNA: TGTGCCAGCAGCACGTTTGCGACTAGCATAAATGAGCAGTTCTTC. Amino acids: CASSTFATSINEQFF. V is TRBV7-6 and J is TRBJ2-1, with 7 bases that match TRBD2. This CDR3 spans 15 amino acids. The germline CDR1 and CDR2 sequences are SGHVS and FNYEAQ. Trimming at V came to 5 bases and at J to 7 bases, leaving 11 bases not matched to a gene. The full variable domain, with the rest looked up from reference TRBV7-6 and TRBJ2-1, is GAGVSQSPRYKVTKRGQDVALRCDPISGHVSLYWYRQALGQGPEFLTYFNYEAQQDKSGLPNDRFSAERPEGSISTLTIQRTEQRDSAMYRCASSTFATSINEQFFGPGTRLTVL.

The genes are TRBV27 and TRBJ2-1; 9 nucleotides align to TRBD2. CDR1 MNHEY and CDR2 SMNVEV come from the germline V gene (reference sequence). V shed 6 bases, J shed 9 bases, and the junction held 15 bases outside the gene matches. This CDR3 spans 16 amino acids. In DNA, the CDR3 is TGTGCCAGCAGCCCGAGCGGGGGGATCCTGTATAGTGAGCAGTTCTTC. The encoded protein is CASSPSGGILYSEQFF.

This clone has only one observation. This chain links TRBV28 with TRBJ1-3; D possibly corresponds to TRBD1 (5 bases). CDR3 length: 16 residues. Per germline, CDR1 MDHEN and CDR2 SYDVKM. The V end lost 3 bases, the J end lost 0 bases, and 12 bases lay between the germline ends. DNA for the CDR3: TGTGCCAGCAGTTTGGCATACAGGACCTCTGGAAACACCATATATTTT. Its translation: CASSLAYRTSGNTIYF.

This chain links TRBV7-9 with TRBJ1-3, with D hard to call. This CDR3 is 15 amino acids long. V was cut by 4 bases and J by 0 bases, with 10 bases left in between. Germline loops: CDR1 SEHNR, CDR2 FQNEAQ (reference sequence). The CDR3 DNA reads TGTGCCAGCAGCTCTACAGCAATCTCTGGAAACACCATATATTTT. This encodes CASSSTAISGNTIYF. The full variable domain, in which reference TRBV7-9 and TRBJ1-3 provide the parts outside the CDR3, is DTGVSQNPRHKITKRGQNVTFRCDPISEHNRLYWYRQTLGQGPEFLTYFQNEAQLEKSRLLSDRFSAERPKGSFSTLEIQRTEQGDSAMYLCASSSTAISGNTIYFGEGSWLTVV.

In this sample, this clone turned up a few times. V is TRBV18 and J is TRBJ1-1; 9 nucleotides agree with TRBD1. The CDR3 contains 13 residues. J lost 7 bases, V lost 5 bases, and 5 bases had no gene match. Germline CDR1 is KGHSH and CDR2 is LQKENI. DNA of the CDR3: TGTGCCAGCTCAACCGGGACAGGGAGTGAAGCTTTCTTT. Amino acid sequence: CASSTGTGSEAFF.

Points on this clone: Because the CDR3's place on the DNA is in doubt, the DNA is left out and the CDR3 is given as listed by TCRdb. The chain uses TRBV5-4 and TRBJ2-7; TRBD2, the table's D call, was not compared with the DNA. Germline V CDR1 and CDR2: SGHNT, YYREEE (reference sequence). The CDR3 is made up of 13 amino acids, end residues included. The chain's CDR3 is CASSPVGPGEQYF.

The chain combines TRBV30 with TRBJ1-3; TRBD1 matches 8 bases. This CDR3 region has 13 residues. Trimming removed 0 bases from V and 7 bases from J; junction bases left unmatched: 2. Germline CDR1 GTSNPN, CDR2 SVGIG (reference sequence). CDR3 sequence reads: CAWSVNRGNTIYF. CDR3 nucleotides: TGTGCCTGGAGTGTAAACAGGGGGAACACCATATATTTT.